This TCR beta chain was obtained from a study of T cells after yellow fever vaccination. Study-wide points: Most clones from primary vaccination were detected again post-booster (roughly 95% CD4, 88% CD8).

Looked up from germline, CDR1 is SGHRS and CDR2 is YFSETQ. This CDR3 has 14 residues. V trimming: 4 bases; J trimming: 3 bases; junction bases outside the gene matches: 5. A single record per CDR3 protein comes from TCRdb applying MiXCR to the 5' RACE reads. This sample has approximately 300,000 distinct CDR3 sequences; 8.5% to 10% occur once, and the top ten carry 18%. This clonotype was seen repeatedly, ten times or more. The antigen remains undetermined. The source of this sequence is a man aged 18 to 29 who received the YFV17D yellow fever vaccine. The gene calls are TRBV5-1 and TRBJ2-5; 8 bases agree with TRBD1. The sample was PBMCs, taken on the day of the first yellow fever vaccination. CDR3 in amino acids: CASSGGQVEETQYF. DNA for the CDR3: TGCGCCAGCAGCGGGGGACAGGTGGAAGAGACCCAGTACTTC.